The 28 T cell receptor beta chains below all came from one sample that was sequenced in a study of CD8+ T cells in alopecia areata. Following extraction, RNA underwent reverse transcription to cDNA, which served as the sequencing template. The table came from immunoSEQ multiplex PCR; TCRdb's copy has only in-frame clones and leaves some out. The data contain about 200,000 clones, 57% of them singletons. The sample consisted of CD4+ T cells sorted from blood, taken at week 0. Source of these receptors: a human donor with alopecia areata.

This clone was counted a few times. The CDR3 is CASSIRDSEYEQYF. The CDR3 nucleotides are TGTGCCAGCAGCATCCGGGACAGTGAATACGAGCAGTACTTC. The chain joins TRBV7-2 to TRBJ2-7; TRBD1 matches at 7 bases. V shed 5 bases and J 4 bases; nucleotides not matched to a gene: 8. Germline V gene lookup returns CDR1 SGHTA and CDR2 FQGNSA. The CDR3 consists of 14 residues. The full variable domain, with the rest looked up from reference TRBV7-2 and TRBJ2-7, is GAGVSQSPSNKVTEKGKDVELRCDPISGHTALYWYRQSLGQGLEFLIYFQGNSAPDKSGLPSDRFSAERTGGSVSTLTIQRTQQEDSAVYLCASSIRDSEYEQYFGPGTRLTVT.

The CDR3 nucleotides read TGTGCCAGCGGGTCACTAGCGGGAGAAGAGACCCAGTACTTC. It codes for CASGSLAGEETQYF. This chain connects TRBV6-6 to TRBJ2-5; 11 bases line up with TRBD2. CDR1 and CDR2 (germline): MNHNY, SVGAGI (reference sequence). Unmatched junction bases numbered 5, after V lost 8 bases and J lost 3 bases. The CDR3 is 14 residues long.

This clone is termed medium-sized. This rearrangement joins TRBV29-1 to TRBJ1-4; D call uncertain. The V gene's germline CDR1 is SQVTM and CDR2 ANQGSEA. The CDR3 runs to 13 residues. The germline V and J ends were trimmed by 2 bases and 7 bases, with 11 bases remaining between them. CDR3 bases: TGCAGCGTTGAAAATCCGGTTGGTGAAAAACTGTTTTTT. Translating it yields CSVENPVGEKLFF.

This clone was found a few times. The genes are TRBV5-1 and TRBJ2-3; perhaps TRBD1 as D (5 bases). Trimming shortened V by 5 bases and J by 0 bases, and 7 bases separated the two germline ends. This CDR3 contains 13 residues. Germline V gene data show CDR1 as SGHRS and CDR2 as YFSETQ. DNA for the CDR3: TGCGCCAGCAGGCCAGGGAGCACAGATACGCAGTATTTT. This encodes CASRPGSTDTQYF.

This clone was observed a handful of times. The chain employs TRBV11-2 and TRBJ2-7; D may correspond to TRBD1 or TRBD2 (5 bases each). CDR1 is SGHAT, CDR2 FQNNGV, per germline. V lost 5 bases and J lost 8, with 13 bases in between. The length of the CDR3 is 12 residues. The CDR3 DNA sequence: TGTGCCAGCAGCCCCGGGACCTTCAAGCAGTACTTC. Translation gives CASSPGTFKQYF.

The chain uses TRBV29-1 and TRBJ2-7, with D perhaps being TRBD1 or TRBD2 (6 bases each). Trimming cost V 6 bases and J 4 bases, with 19 bases left between them. This CDR3 is 14 amino acids long. CDR1 is SQVTM, CDR2 ANQGSEA, per germline. The CDR3 protein is CSVSKGGGRYEQYF. CDR3 nucleotides: TGCAGCGTCTCCAAGGGGGGCGGTAGGTACGAGCAGTACTTC.

This clone was seen a few times. The rearrangement uses TRBV13 and TRBJ2-7; 9 bases are a match to TRBD2. V lost 5 bases and J lost 0; bases outside the gene matches: 11. This CDR3 spans 17 amino acids. Germline loops: CDR1 PRHDT, CDR2 FYEKMQ (reference sequence). CDR3 region: CASSETRLAASSYEQYF. Written as DNA, the CDR3 is TGTGCCAGCAGCGAGACCAGACTAGCGGCGAGCTCCTACGAGCAGTACTTC.

Here the CDR3 DNA reads TGCGCCAGCAGCCAGGGGAGGATGGCTCAGCCCCAGCATTTT. This encodes CASSQGRMAQPQHF. The chain couples TRBV4-1 to TRBJ1-5; D is unresolved. Trimming removed 3 bases at V and 6 bases at J, with 12 bases between. The CDR3 has 14 amino acids. CDR1 and CDR2 (germline): MGHRA, YSYEKL.

The chain uses TRBV4-2 and TRBJ2-5; perhaps TRBD2 as D (5 bases). The CDR3 runs to 13 residues. Germline-derived CDR1 and CDR2 are LGHNA and YNFKEQ. V lost 0 bases, J lost 13 bases, and 15 bases lay in between. The chain's CDR3 is CASSQDRGNDWYF. CDR3 nucleotides: TGTGCCAGCAGCCAAGATAGAGGGAACGACTGGTACTTC.

The chain couples TRBV18 to TRBJ2-6, with a possible D match to TRBD1 (6 bases). The V gene lost 5 bases and the J gene lost 0 bases, with 17 bases spanning the gap. Germline assignment: CDR1 KGHSH and CDR2 LQKENI. The CDR3 loop spans 18 amino acids. The DNA of the CDR3 is TGTGCCAGCTCATATCGACAGGACCCGACCTCTGGGGCCAACGTCCTGACTTTC. Encoded protein: CASSYRQDPTSGANVLTF.

The rearrangement links TRBV7-6 to TRBJ2-5; TRBD2 aligns across 12 bases. Germline V lookup: CDR1 SGHVS, CDR2 FNYEAQ. CDR3 length: 15 residues. Losses at the gene ends were 3 bases for V and 4 bases for J; bases not matched to a gene: 3. The CDR3 DNA reads TGTGCCAGCAGCTTCGGACTAGCGGGATCAGAGACCCAGTACTTC. Translating gives CASSFGLAGSETQYF.

The CDR3 is CASSVSRANYGYTF. For the CDR3, the DNA is TGTGCCAGCAGCGTTTCAAGGGCTAACTATGGCTACACCTTC. The rearrangement uses TRBV9 and TRBJ1-2; D is uncertain. Germline V CDR1 and CDR2: SGDLS, YYNGEE. V was clipped by 2 bases and J by 0 bases, with 8 bases between them. The CDR3 has 14 amino acids.

J is TRBJ2-7 and V is TRBV29-1; the D gene is possibly TRBD1 (6 bases). This CDR3 contains 16 residues. Germline V gene data show CDR1 as SQVTM and CDR2 as ANQGSEA. Deletions cut 7 bases from V and 2 bases from J, with 24 bases between. CDR3 nucleotide sequence: TGCAGCGCCTCGAGGTGGGGGCGAAAGACAACCTACGAGCAGTACTTC. Its translation: CSASRWGRKTTYEQYF.

This clone was counted between two and nine times. V is TRBV10-2 and J is TRBJ1-1, with TRBD1 as a possible D gene (6 bases). The CDR3 is made up of 13 amino acids. Trimming pared 11 bases from V and 0 bases from J, leaving 13 bases between. Germline V CDR1 and CDR2: WSHSY, SAAADI. CDR3 in DNA: TGCGCCGTTCGCAGGGGAATGAACACTGAAGCTTTCTTT. It yields the protein CAVRRGMNTEAFF.

In this sample, this clone turned up a few times. Additional DNA sequences in this sample encode the identical CDR3. This rearrangement joins TRBV29-1 to TRBJ2-2; D possibly corresponds to TRBD2 (6 bases). Germline assignment: CDR1 SQVTM and CDR2 ANQGSEA. Deletions cut 6 bases from V and 3 bases from J, with 14 bases between. The CDR3 consists of 14 residues. Here the CDR3 reads CSVALKRDTGELFF. The CDR3, as DNA: TGCAGCGTCGCATTGAAGCGGGACACCGGGGAGCTGTTTTTT.

This chain joins TRBV4-2 and TRBJ1-1; no definite D call. Per germline, CDR1 LGHNA and CDR2 YNFKEQ. This CDR3 has 14 residues. Trimming pared 3 bases from V and 8 bases from J, leaving 16 bases between. CDR3 region: CASSQSVRVAEAFF. The CDR3 DNA reads as TGTGCCAGCAGCCAGTCCGTGAGGGTTGCCGAAGCTTTCTTT.

The chain is built from TRBV10-3 and TRBJ1-2, with D perhaps matching TRBD1 (5 bases). The CDR3 has 12 amino acids. Trimming removed 3 bases from V and 4 bases from J, with 6 bases in between. The germline V gene encodes CDR1 ENHRY and CDR2 SYGVKD. Here the CDR3 DNA reads TGTGCCATCAGTGACGGGGCCTATGGCTACACCTTC. This encodes CAISDGAYGYTF.

This clone appeared a few times. The genes are TRBV29-1 and TRBJ1-4; 8 positions agree with TRBD1. The germline gives CDR1 SQVTM, CDR2 ANQGSEA. CDR3 length: 14 amino acids. V lost 5 bases to trimming and J lost 10 bases; unmatched junction nucleotides: 12. DNA of the CDR3: TGCAGCGTTACCCTAGGTGGGACAGGCGGAAAACTGTTTTTT. Its translation: CSVTLGGTGGKLFF.

The genes are TRBV2 and TRBJ2-7; the D is unclear. The CDR3 covers 12 residues. Germline lookup yields CDR1 SNHLY and CDR2 FYNNEI. Between the trimmed V and J ends, which lost 2 bases and 3 bases, there was a span of 5 bases. CDR3 protein: CASSEIYYEQYF. CDR3 sequence (DNA): TGTGCCAGCAGTGAAATCTACTACGAGCAGTACTTC.

The rearrangement uses TRBV10-3 and TRBJ1-2, with 8 bases that match TRBD1. V was pared by 7 bases and J by 1 base, with 5 bases of the junction left unmatched. CDR3 length: 14 amino acids. Germline V CDR1 and CDR2: ENHRY, SYGVKD. The CDR3 DNA reads TGTGCCATCAATTCGGGACAGGATAACTATGGCTACACCTTC. Amino acids: CAINSGQDNYGYTF.

The V gene is TRBV5-1, the J gene TRBJ2-1; 12 nucleotides line up with TRBD2. Germline CDR1 reads SGHRS; CDR2 reads YFSETQ. This CDR3 region has 16 residues. The V gene end was trimmed by 3 bases and the J gene end by 7 bases; junction bases not matched to a gene: 8. CDR3 residues: CASSSWTSGVSNEQFF. For the CDR3, the DNA is TGCGCCAGCAGCTCCTGGACTAGCGGGGTTAGTAATGAGCAGTTCTTC.

The V and J genes are TRBV6-5 and TRBJ1-1; unclear D gene. This CDR3 comprises 16 residues. Trimming took 0 bases from V and 4 from J, leaving 15 bases between them. Germline CDR1 MNHEY, CDR2 SVGAGI. The CDR3 region is CASSYSTGGPGTEAFF. CDR3 in DNA: TGTGCCAGCAGTTACTCTACGGGAGGGCCGGGCACTGAAGCTTTCTTT.

This rearrangement joins TRBV9 to TRBJ2-5, with D unclear. V shed 0 bases and J shed 2 bases, with 5 bases lying between them. Germline assignment: CDR1 SGDLS and CDR2 YYNGEE. The length of the CDR3 is 13 residues. CDR3 in amino acids: CASSVGTQETQYF. The CDR3 bases are TGTGCCAGCAGCGTAGGGACGCAAGAGACCCAGTACTTC.

This clone was seen a handful of times. The chain couples TRBV30 to TRBJ1-2; TRBD1 might be the D (6 bases). Looked up from germline, CDR1 is GTSNPN and CDR2 is SVGIG (reference sequence). CDR3 length: 16 residues. Trimming removed 2 bases at V and 8 bases at J, with 24 bases between. The CDR3 DNA reads TGTGCCTGGAGTCACACGGGACATTCGATAAAAGGAGGCTACACCTTC. It specifies CAWSHTGHSIKGGYTF. The full variable domain, completed using reference TRBV30 and TRBJ1-2, is SQTIHQWPATLVQPVGSPLSLECTVEGTSNPNLYWYRQAAGRGLQLLFYSVGIGQISSEVPQNLSASRPQDRQFILSSKKLLLSDSGFYLCAWSHTGHSIKGGYTFGSGTRLTVV.

The J gene is TRBJ1-1, the V gene TRBV20-1; D remains unclear. V was shortened by 3 bases and J by 3 bases, with 5 bases between the two germline ends. The CDR3 consists of 11 residues. CDR1 is DFQATT and CDR2 is SNEGSKA in the germline V gene (reference sequence). CDR3 in amino acids: CSASGDTEAFF. The CDR3, as DNA: TGCAGTGCTAGCGGAGACACTGAAGCTTTCTTT.

The chain has TRBV19 and TRBJ2-3; a weak D match, TRBD2 (5 bases). Germline V gene data show CDR1 as LNHDA and CDR2 as SQIVND (reference sequence). V was cut by 8 bases and J by 2 bases, with 11 bases left in between. This CDR3 contains 13 residues. For the CDR3, the DNA is TGTGCCAGTGGCGACTACCTCACAGATACGCAGTATTTT. It codes for CASGDYLTDTQYF.

This clone occurred a few times. The V and J genes are TRBV5-1 and TRBJ1-2; D is perhaps TRBD1 (5 bases). CDR3 length: 11 residues. Trimming removed 5 bases at V and 11 bases at J, with 13 bases between. Germline loops: CDR1 SGHRS, CDR2 YFSETQ. In DNA form, the CDR3 reads TGCGCCAGCAGGGTCCAGGGAAGATACACCTTC. Its protein is CASRVQGRYTF.

The chain carries TRBV25-1 and TRBJ2-1; a possible D gene is TRBD1 (5 bases). Germline-derived CDR1 and CDR2 are MGHDK and SYGVNS. Trimming stripped 1 base from V and 10 bases from J, with 23 bases between. The CDR3 runs 17 residues. CDR3 in DNA: TGTGCCAGCAGTGAATTAACCCAGGGTGGGCCTCGAGGAGAGCAGTTCTTC. Residues: CASSELTQGGPRGEQFF.